This T cell receptor beta chain appears in the sequencing data of a study of cytomegalovirus exposure and HLA in healthy donors listed by TCRdb under 2017. In terms of the full investigation: According to a later analysis, one platform produced both the 100 to 150 validation repertoires and the approximately 600 repertoires of the first cohort. In addition to the first cohort of several hundred subjects, a separate validation cohort of 100 to 150 different subjects was used. To predict cytomegalovirus infection status, the study combined high-throughput TCR immunosequencing, statistical association of individual TCRs with disease status, and machine learning. The aim of the study was to test whether cataloging public T cell receptors could identify signatures of past pathogen exposure. Broad study findings and their caveats: The validation cohort had no HLA typing available for a later analysis, so co-occurrence within that cohort was assessed over all 120 or so repertoires. Of the cluster scores, 85% to 95% were above 0 in a later analysis, which found that TCRs clustered in the first cohort also tended to co-occur in the 120 validation repertoires. In the study, about 150 TCR beta chains were listed as associated with cytomegalovirus. In vitro tests confirmed that a few of the cytomegalovirus-associated TCR beta chains recognize cytomegalovirus antigens. Most TCR sequences were seen in very few donors, while some public TCRs were found in many individuals. According to the authors, the approach could potentially be generalized to other disease states and immunological phenotypes. In both the original and validation cohorts, the classifier was reported to diagnose cytomegalovirus status with high specificity and sensitivity.

Libraries were built with the immunoSEQ multiplex PCR assay. As for how the authors treated the data: A statistical classification framework was built to diagnose cytomegalovirus status from the catalog of TCR beta chain sequences. As stored in TCRdb, this immuneACCESS dataset retains in-frame rearrangements with V and J assigned. A fraction of the clones does not appear; measured against another copy, unresolved V genes explain less than half of the discrepancy, and the remainder lacks a known reason. V, J and clone size reflect that table, while D and trimming were determined from the DNA. For this sample the table gives about 79,000 clones, of which approximately 93% were detected only once. The ten top clones hold approximately 4% of the sample. Trimming removed 4 bases from V and 6 bases from J, leaving 16 bases between the germline ends. From cysteine to phenylalanine, the CDR3 is 14 amino acids long. The read is trimmed to its CDR3 DNA, 42 bases read in frame from base 1. CDR1 and CDR2 (SGDLS, YYNGEE) derive from the germline V gene.

Donors formed part of the validation cohort, which comprised 120 subjects and was distinct from the first cohort of fewer than 750 subjects. About this clone: Its antigen target is currently unknown. Base qualities are missing; no much larger clone stands one base away.

The sequenced material came from PBMCs. Recombination joined TRBV9 with TRBJ1-1, with TRBD1 tentatively as D gene (5 bases match). This TCR was sampled from a woman aged 25 to 45 in good health and CMV-seronegative. CDR3 reads: CASSPGGVLSEAFF. The DNA reads as follows: TGTGCCAGCAGCCCTGGGGGGGTGCTCTCTGAAGCTTTCTTT.